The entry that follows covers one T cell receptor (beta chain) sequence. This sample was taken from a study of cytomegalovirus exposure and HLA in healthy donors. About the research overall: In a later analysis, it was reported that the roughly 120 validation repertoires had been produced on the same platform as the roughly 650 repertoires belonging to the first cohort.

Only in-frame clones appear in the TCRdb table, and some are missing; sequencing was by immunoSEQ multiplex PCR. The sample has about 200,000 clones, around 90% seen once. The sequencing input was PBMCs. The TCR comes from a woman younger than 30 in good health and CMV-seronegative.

The CDR3 region is CASSIGLGQDVQFF. CDR3 nucleotides: TGTGCCAGTAGTATAGGTTTGGGACAGGATGTGCAGTTCTTC. The rearrangement joins TRBV19 to TRBJ2-1; 8 bases are a match to TRBD1. Trimming removed 1 base from V and 12 bases from J; junction bases left unmatched: 8. From germline, CDR1 is LNHDA and CDR2 SQIVND (reference sequence). The CDR3 is 14 amino acids.